This T cell receptor beta chain is drawn from a study of vaccination and CD4 T cells after COVID-19. The overall study: Investigators stimulated cells with overlapping spike peptides drawn from SARS-CoV-2, HCoV-NL63, HCoV-OC43 and HCoV-229E. General study findings and limits: Spike mono-reactivity was found in 304 of the 307 vaccine-specific clones identified in convalescent patients.

The assay that was used to sequence DNA from cultured CD4+ T cells was the Oncomine TCR Beta short-read assay. Using its own MiXCR run on the PCR reads, TCRdb lists one record per CDR3 protein. This table has some 15,000 distinct CDR3 sequences, roughly a third appearing once. Treatment meaning: roughly 10-day PBMC culture with coronavirus spike peptide pools or control peptides (ViraFEST assay). ViraFEST grew antigen-specific T cells using peptide pools, then sequenced TCRs. PCR positivity was dated March to December 2020, before US Alpha, Beta and Delta variants. Trimming shortened V by 0 bases and J by 0 bases, and 11 bases separated the two germline ends. This CDR3 spans 16 amino acids. Germline loops: CDR1 DFQATT, CDR2 SNEGSKA (reference sequence). This clonotype was seen once. Its antigen is unidentified.

Sample: CD4+ T cells from blood, cultured in vitro, taken after SARS-CoV-2 vaccination. The V and J genes are TRBV20-1 and TRBJ2-2; D might be TRBD2 (5 bases). This clonotype was obtained from a human donor who had recovered from COVID-19. The CDR3 sequence: CSAREFRLTNTGELFF. The CDR3 DNA follows: TGCAGTGCTAGAGAGTTCAGACTAACGAACACCGGGGAGCTGTTTTTT.